A selection of T cell receptor beta chains follows, all from one sample in a study of blood T cell repertoires in COVID-19. Assay: immunoSEQ multiplex PCR; the TCRdb copy retains only in-frame clones and omits some. The repertoire holds approximately 240,000 clones, with 75% to 85% as singletons. The sequencing input was peripheral blood. The receptors stem from a woman between 25 and 40 years old with COVID-19, enrolled during active disease. Both conserved end residues are part of each CDR3.

CASSPGGQSSTDTQYF,TRBV9
CASSPGQYHNEQFF,TRBV5-5
CASSLDQTGGYTF,TRBV7-2
CASSTLGGLEGYTF,TRBV6-5
CASSPLDRDTEAFF,TRBV18
CASSPSGSGTTGELFF,TRBV18
CASSFGRSYGYTF,TRBV7-9
CASSSGIREAGIDNEQFF,TRBV27
CASSDRQNTGELFF,TRBV5-4
CASSLALAGSTDTQYF,TRBV5-6
CASITRGQSPTNEKLFF,TRBV23-1
CASSMVWSRATNYGYTF,TRBV19
CASSVKSGGMAGRRTDTQYF,TRBV9
CASSPSGGGGDTQYF,TRBV7-2
CASRREGGVSPFATNEKLFF,TRBV7-8
CASSPGTSGTDTQYF,TRBV5-1
CASSRLAGAGNEQFF,TRBV14
CASSQDITITGVHGYTF,TRBV4-3
CATGRDDEQYF,TRBV10-3
CASSFLRAGGELFF,TRBV5-4
CASSDEQGGEKLFF,TRBV2
CAWSPRGEGLGYGYTF,TRBV30
CASSEPGQGADTIYF,TRBV10-2
CASRSRTDFYSGANVLTF,TRBV27
CASSLGLAGAGSYEQYF,TRBV5-1
CASSPAGGTSYEQYF,TRBV4-1
CASSYHIRQGSYEQYF,TRBV6-2/TRBV6-3
CASSSWTGGAYGYTF,TRBV27
CATSSTSGGANTGELFF,TRBV15
CASSQPTGGREKLFF,TRBV3-1/TRBV3-2
CATSDLIPQRPYEQYF,TRBV24-1
CASSFGGNWEKLFF,TRBV27
CASSRMGLVNEQFF,TRBV5-5
CASSESASGRTSTDTQYF,TRBV6-1
CASSLAGGSFNEQFF,TRBV7-2
CASSRDRDNEKLFF,TRBV19
CASSPTGTSYEQYF,TRBV11-2
CASSPTVSGNTIYF,TRBV11-1
CASSLGSSGRGSYEQYF,TRBV11-2
CASSIGQAGKPQHF,TRBV5-6
CASSPLAGEDTQYF,TRBV7-3
CASSLSPSGVGGELFF,TRBV7-2
CASSLGGHPSYEQYF,TRBV14
CASSQRRGSYEQYF,TRBV4-3
CASIRQGPYCSNQPQHF,TRBV10-1